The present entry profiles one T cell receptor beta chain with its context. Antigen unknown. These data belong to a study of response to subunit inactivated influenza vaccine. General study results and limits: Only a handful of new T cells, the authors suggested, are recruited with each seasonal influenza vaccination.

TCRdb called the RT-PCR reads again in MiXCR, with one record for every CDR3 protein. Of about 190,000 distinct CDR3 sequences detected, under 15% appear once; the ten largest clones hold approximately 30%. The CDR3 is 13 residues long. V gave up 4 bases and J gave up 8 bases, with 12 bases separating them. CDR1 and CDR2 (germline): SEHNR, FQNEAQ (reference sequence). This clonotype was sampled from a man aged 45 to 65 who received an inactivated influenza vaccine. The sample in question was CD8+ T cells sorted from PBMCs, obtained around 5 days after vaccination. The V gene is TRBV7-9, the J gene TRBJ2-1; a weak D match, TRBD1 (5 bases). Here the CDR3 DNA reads TGTGCCAGCAGCTCGACAGTGACGGATGAGCAGTTCTTC. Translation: CASSSTVTDEQFF.